The rows below give T cell receptor beta chains drawn from one sample of a study of T cells after yellow fever vaccination. TCRdb re-analysed the 5' RACE reads in MiXCR, keeping a single row per CDR3 protein. The table includes about 300,000 distinct CDR3 sequences, 6.8% detected once. The sample consisted of PBMCs, taken about 49 days after the first yellow fever vaccination. The receptors originated from a man aged 18 to 30 who received the YFV17D yellow fever vaccine. CDR3s include the opening cysteine and the closing phenylalanine or tryptophan. The D gene is left open where the match is weak. Expanded clones get a size class; other rows say once, few or many, or leave the size out.

v_gene	abundance	d_gene	j_gene	CDR3nt	CDR3aa
TRBV7-8	many	-	TRBJ2-5	TGTGCCAGCAGCCGCGGATGGGGGGCGGGACAAGAGACCCAGTACTTC	CASSRGWGAGQETQYF
TRBV5-1	few	TRBD1	TRBJ1-4	TGCGCCAGCAGCTTGGGGACAGGGGGCGGAACTAATGAAAAACTGTTTTTT	CASSLGTGGGTNEKLFF
TRBV9	few	-	TRBJ2-7	TGTGCCAGCAGCGCAAGGGACGGTCCGGCCTACGAGCAGTACTTC	CASSARDGPAYEQYF
TRBV5-1	few	TRBD1	TRBJ1-5	TGCGCCAGCAGCTTGGCAGGCAGGGGGCCTGATCAGCCCCAGCATTTT	CASSLAGRGPDQPQHF
TRBV7-2	many	-	TRBJ2-1	TGTGCCAGCAGCTTAGCGCTGGGGTACGGTGAGCAGTTCTTC	CASSLALGYGEQFF
TRBV15	-	-	TRBJ1-1	TGTGCCACCAGCAGAGGATCCGAGAACACTGAAGCTTTCTTT	CATSRGSENTEAFF
TRBV7-9	few	-	TRBJ1-1	TGTGCCAGCAGCCCATTACAATTTGGAGGCACTGAAGCTTTCTTT	CASSPLQFGGTEAFF
TRBV7-8	-	TRBD2	TRBJ2-5	TGTGCCAGCAGCTTAGTCGGCTTTTCTAGCGGGGTCCAAGAGACCCAGTACTTC	CASSLVGFSSGVQETQYF
TRBV5-1	few	TRBD1	TRBJ2-2	TGCGCCAGCAGCTACGGACGGACAGGGTTCACCGGGGAGCTGTTTTTT	CASSYGRTGFTGELFF
TRBV6-2/TRBV6-3	many	-	TRBJ2-2	TGTGCCAGCACCCAGGGGACGGTCGGGGAGCTGTTTTTT	CASTQGTVGELFF
TRBV9	few	TRBD2	TRBJ2-3	TGTGCCAGCAGCCGAGGGAGGGGTCTTTTCACAGATACGCAGTATTTT	CASSRGRGLFTDTQYF
TRBV5-4	-	TRBD2	TRBJ2-2	TGTGCCAGCAGAACAGCGGGGGGGACCGGGGAGCTGTTTTTT	CASRTAGGTGELFF
TRBV6-2/TRBV6-3	-	-	TRBJ2-1	TGTGCCAGCAGTACGGGACTGGGGGGACTGCAGTTCTTC	CASSTGLGGLQFF
TRBV28	-	-	TRBJ2-3	TGTGCCAGCAGTTTGGGGGGCCCCCCGGGGGCCGTTGTTACAGATACGCAGTATTTT	CASSLGGPPGAVVTDTQYF
TRBV5-1	few	TRBD1	TRBJ2-5	TGCGCCAGCAGCCCCCTGGGGACAGGGGGTGGAGAGACCCAGTACTTC	CASSPLGTGGGETQYF
TRBV24-1	-	-	TRBJ1-5	TGTGCCACCAGTGATTTGGGCCCGGCCCAGCCCCAGCATTTT	CATSDLGPAQPQHF
TRBV12-3/TRBV12-4	-	-	TRBJ2-5	TGTGCCAGCAGTTTAACCAGGGACCAAGAGACCCAGTACTTC	CASSLTRDQETQYF